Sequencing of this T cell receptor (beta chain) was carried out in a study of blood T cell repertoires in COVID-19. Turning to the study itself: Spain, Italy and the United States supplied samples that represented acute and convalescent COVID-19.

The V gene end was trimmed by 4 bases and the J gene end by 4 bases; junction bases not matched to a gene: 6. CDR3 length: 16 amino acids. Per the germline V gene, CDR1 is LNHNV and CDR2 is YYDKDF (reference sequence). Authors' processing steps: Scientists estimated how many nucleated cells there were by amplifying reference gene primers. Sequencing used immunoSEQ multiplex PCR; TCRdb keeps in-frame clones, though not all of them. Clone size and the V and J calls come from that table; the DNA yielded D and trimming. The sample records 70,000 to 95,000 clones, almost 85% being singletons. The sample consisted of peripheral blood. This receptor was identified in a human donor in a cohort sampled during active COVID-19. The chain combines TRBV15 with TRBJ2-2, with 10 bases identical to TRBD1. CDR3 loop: CATSKRTGGFTGELFF. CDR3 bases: TGTGCCACCAGCAAAAGGACAGGGGGATTCACCGGGGAGCTGTTTTTT.